The clone carrying this T cell receptor (beta chain) has more than one count but fewer than ten. Antigen unknown. The data are from a study of T-cell memory formation after mild COVID-19. The CDR3 length is 13 residues. Germline V lookup: CDR1 SGHTA, CDR2 FQGNSA. Trimming removed 4 bases from V and 13 bases from J; junction bases left unmatched: 11. Whole-study results and caveats: For second-wave clones that peaked at day 37, SARS-CoV-2 specificity went unverified.

TCRdb independently ran MiXCR on the 5' RACE reads; one entry per CDR3 protein. The sample lists roughly 400,000 distinct CDR3 sequences, roughly 15% seen once, with approximately 21% in the top ten. The V gene is TRBV7-2, the J gene TRBJ1-1, with 8 bases aligning to TRBD1. The clonotype was recovered from a man aged 18 to 30 who had mild COVID-19 (a few samples of this study predate the infection). Cell type and time point are not known. The sample comprised PBMCs or a T cell subset sorted from them (not recorded which). The CDR3 DNA is TGTGCCAGCAGCTCCGGACAGGGCGGGATTGTTTTCTTT. Its translation: CASSSGQGGIVFF. The complete variable domain, with remaining parts taken from reference TRBV7-2 and TRBJ1-1, reads GAGVSQSPSNKVTEKGKDVELRCDPISGHTALYWYRQSLGQGLEFLIYFQGNSAPDKSGLPSDRFSAERTGGSVSTLTIQRTQQEDSAVYLCASSSGQGGIVFFGQGTRLTVV.